A single sample gave rise to the 30 T cell receptor beta chains below, sequenced in a study of shared clonotypes between healthy human individuals. Some clones are missing from TCRdb's copy, which holds only in-frame ones; the method was immunoSEQ multiplex PCR. This repertoire shows some 2,100,000 clones, 90% to 97% found once; its top ten account for roughly 0.13%. Sequencing input: naive CD4+ T cells sorted from blood. Sample subset: CD45RA+ positively selected. These receptors were collected from a man younger than 35 in good health.

This chain connects TRBV14 to TRBJ1-2, with TRBD1 matching 8 bases. After removal of 4 bases from V and 2 bases from J, the junction contained 6 bases not matched to a gene. The germline gives CDR1 SGHDN, CDR2 FVKESK. This CDR3 comprises 15 residues. CDR3 amino acids: CASSPGTGGNYGYTF. The CDR3 DNA is TGTGCCAGCAGCCCAGGGACAGGAGGGAACTATGGCTACACCTTC.

V and J are TRBV4-1 and TRBJ2-7; the match to TRBD1 covers 7 bases. CDR3 size: 17 residues. The V segment lost 5 bases and the J segment 3 bases; nucleotides outside the gene matches: 16. The germline V gene encodes CDR1 MGHRA and CDR2 YSYEKL. CDR3 region: CASSSSLRSGTDYEQYF. The CDR3 nucleotides read TGCGCCAGCAGCTCATCCCTGAGGTCCGGGACAGACTACGAGCAGTACTTC.

This clone appeared a single time. Within the sample, other DNA sequences also encode this same CDR3. The CDR3 DNA reads as TGTGCCAGCAGTGAAGGCCCAACCGGGGAGCTGTTTTTT. Translation: CASSEGPTGELFF. The V and J genes are TRBV2 and TRBJ2-2; D unclear. Germline V CDR1 and CDR2: SNHLY, FYNNEI. V was trimmed by 1 base and J by 5 bases, leaving 5 bases between them. The CDR3 consists of 13 residues.

This chain connects TRBV6-6 to TRBJ1-1; perhaps TRBD1 as D (5 bases). V lost 2 bases, J lost 0 bases, and 10 bases lay in between. The CDR3 totals 15 residues. The germline gives CDR1 MNHNY, CDR2 SVGAGI (reference sequence). CDR3 coding DNA: TGTGCCAGCAGTTACGGAGGCAGGGTGAACACTGAAGCTTTCTTT. This codes for CASSYGGRVNTEAFF.

The chain recombines TRBV5-4 with TRBJ2-3, with D maybe TRBD1 (5 bases). The CDR3 length is 15 residues. Germline V gives CDR1 SGHNT, CDR2 YYREEE (reference sequence). V was clipped by 7 bases and J by 6 bases, with 21 bases between them. The CDR3 reads CASGSKQESPDTQYF. The CDR3 region has the DNA TGTGCCAGCGGATCCAAACAGGAATCACCGGATACGCAGTATTTT.

This sequence joins TRBV7-9 and TRBJ2-5; D is unclear. The CDR3 loop spans 14 amino acids. Per the germline V gene, CDR1 is SEHNR and CDR2 is FQNEAQ (reference sequence). Trimming took off 5 bases at V and 1 base at J, with 11 bases between the two ends. CDR3 region: CASSPGTSQETQYF. CDR3 nucleotides: TGTGCCAGCAGCCCAGGAACATCCCAAGAGACCCAGTACTTC.

This chain connects TRBV7-8 to TRBJ2-5; 15 nucleotides match TRBD2. V was clipped by 5 bases and J by 2 bases; unmatched bases: 3. The length of the CDR3 is 16 residues. Germline V gives CDR1 SGHVS, CDR2 FQNEAQ. Here the CDR3 DNA reads TGTGCCAGCAGCCAAGGACTAGCGGGAGGGCAAGAGACCCAGTACTTC. This translates into CASSQGLAGGQETQYF.

The chain recombines TRBV10-3 with TRBJ2-5; 8 bases are shared with TRBD1. The trim removed 4 bases at V and 1 base at J, leaving 8 bases unmatched. The CDR3 spans 16 residues. Germline CDR1 ENHRY, CDR2 SYGVKD. The CDR3 loop reads CAISAGRDRGQETQYF. DNA of the CDR3: TGTGCCATCAGTGCGGGAAGAGACAGGGGCCAAGAGACCCAGTACTTC.

This clone appeared once. The rearrangement links TRBV10-3 to TRBJ2-3; D might be TRBD2 (5 bases). V dropped 3 bases and J dropped 6 bases, with 10 bases sitting between them. The CDR3 is 13 amino acids. The germline V gene encodes CDR1 ENHRY and CDR2 SYGVKD. CDR3 nucleotides: TGTGCCATCAGTGACCTCGGGGTGGATACGCAGTATTTT. Its translation is CAISDLGVDTQYF.

This chain connects TRBV5-4 to TRBJ2-5, with TRBD2 identical over 7 bases. The DNA end lines up better with TRBJ2-7; the J call may be wrong. CDR3 size: 13 residues. The germline CDR1 and CDR2 sequences are SGHNT and YYREEE (reference sequence). DNA of the CDR3: TGTGCCAGCAGCTCGATGGGGGGGGACGAGCAGTACTTC. Translating it yields CASSSMGGDEQYF.

V usage is TRBV5-1 and J usage is TRBJ1-1; the D is unclear. CDR1 is SGHRS, CDR2 YFSETQ, per germline. Trimming removed 4 bases from V and 2 bases from J, with 12 bases in between. This CDR3 spans 14 amino acids. CDR3: CASSVKELNTEAFF. The CDR3 DNA reads as TGCGCCAGCAGCGTCAAGGAATTAAACACTGAAGCTTTCTTT.

The CDR3 bases are TGTGCCAGCAGTGACTATACTAGGGGAGGCTACGAGCAGTACTTC. This encodes CASSDYTRGGYEQYF. The rearrangement joins TRBV6-1 to TRBJ2-7, with a weak D call TRBD2 (6 bases). V lost 3 bases to trimming and J lost 3 bases, with 15 bases between them. CDR1 is MNHNS, CDR2 SASEGT, per germline. The CDR3 is 15 residues long.

The chain links TRBV30 to TRBJ2-1; TRBD2 might be the D (5 bases). From germline, CDR1 is GTSNPN and CDR2 SVGIG (reference sequence). The CDR3 covers 15 residues. Trimming took 0 bases from V and 8 from J, leaving 17 bases between them. The DNA of the CDR3 is TGTGCCTGGAGTGTCGGTGGCAGGAGGCGGGATGAGCAGTTCTTC. It is translated as CAWSVGGRRRDEQFF.

The rearrangement joins TRBV14 to TRBJ2-5, with D perhaps TRBD1 or TRBD2 (5 bases each). Germline lookup yields CDR1 SGHDN and CDR2 FVKESK. Trimming cost V 4 bases and J 1 base, with 13 bases left between them. This CDR3 contains 15 residues. The CDR3 region is CASSPFRGVQETQYF. As DNA, the CDR3 is TGTGCCAGCAGCCCCTTTAGGGGAGTCCAAGAGACCCAGTACTTC. The variable domain in full, completed from reference TRBV14 and TRBJ2-5, reads EAGVTQFPSHSVIEKGQTVTLRCDPISGHDNLYWYRRVMGKEIKFLLHFVKESKQDESGMPNNRFLAERTGGTYSTLKVQPAELEDSGVYFCASSPFRGVQETQYFGPGTRLLVL.

The V call is TRBV6-1, the J call TRBJ2-4; D not certain. CDR1 is MNHNS, CDR2 SASEGT, per germline. The CDR3 totals 17 residues. With 4 bases removed from V and 0 bases from J, the gap between germline ends came to 16 bases. The CDR3 bases are TGTGCCAGCAGTGCGGGTGCAAGGGTTGGAGCCAAAAACATTCAGTACTTC. Protein: CASSAGARVGAKNIQYF.

The rearrangement links TRBV30 to TRBJ2-2, with D perhaps TRBD2 (5 bases). Germline assignment: CDR1 GTSNPN and CDR2 SVGIG (reference sequence). Trimming cost V 0 bases and J 7 bases, with 9 bases left between them. This CDR3 is 13 amino acids long. CDR3 loop: CAWSVRGLGELFF. CDR3 sequence (DNA): TGTGCCTGGAGTGTAAGAGGGCTCGGGGAGCTGTTTTTT. The full variable domain, rest sourced from reference TRBV30 and TRBJ2-2, is SQTIHQWPATLVQPVGSPLSLECTVEGTSNPNLYWYRQAAGRGLQLLFYSVGIGQISSEVPQNLSASRPQDRQFILSSKKLLLSDSGFYLCAWSVRGLGELFFGEGSRLTVL.

This chain joins TRBV2 and TRBJ2-1; 7 bases are shared with TRBD2. CDR1 and CDR2 (germline): SNHLY, FYNNEI. After removal of 4 bases from V and 4 bases from J, the junction contained 10 bases not matched to a gene. There are 16 residues in the CDR3. CDR3 bases: TGTGCCAGCAGTGTTGGGACTACTCCTTGGTACAATGAGCAGTTCTTC. Encoded protein: CASSVGTTPWYNEQFF.

J is TRBJ2-2 and V is TRBV4-1; 7 bases agree with TRBD1. This CDR3 is 18 amino acids long. Germline CDR1 and CDR2: MGHRA and YSYEKL. The trim removed 8 bases at V and 3 bases at J, leaving 18 bases unmatched. This chain's CDR3 is CASHSGTDFNWDTGELFF. CDR3 DNA sequence: TGCGCCAGCCATTCCGGGACAGATTTTAATTGGGACACCGGGGAGCTGTTTTTT.

The V and J genes are TRBV4-1 and TRBJ1-2; no definite D call. The CDR3 has 16 residues. The ends were cut back, 1 base at V and 2 bases at J, with 14 bases in the middle. Germline CDR1 MGHRA, CDR2 YSYEKL. The CDR3 DNA is TGCGCCAGCAGCCAAGGAGATGGCACGGGGAACTATGGCTACACCTTC. This encodes CASSQGDGTGNYGYTF.

This clone was observed a single time. The V call is TRBV6-6, the J call TRBJ2-6; D ambiguous. V was pared by 11 bases and J by 0 bases, with 11 bases between. The germline V gene has CDR1 MNHNY and CDR2 SVGAGI (reference sequence). There are 14 residues in the CDR3. CDR3 nucleotides: TGTGCCGCCCGGCCGCTCTCTGGGGCCAACGTCCTGACTTTC. It codes for CAARPLSGANVLTF.

The chain employs TRBV6-6 and TRBJ1-6; 7 bases fit TRBD1. V gave up 0 bases and J gave up 7 bases; unmatched junction bases: 3. Germline-derived CDR1 and CDR2 are MNHNY and SVGAGI (reference sequence). The CDR3 contains 15 residues. CDR3 region: CASSYSEQGNSPLHF. CDR3 in DNA: TGTGCCAGCAGTTACTCGGAACAGGGGAATTCACCCCTCCACTTT.

V is TRBV6-1 and J is TRBJ1-1; TRBD1 agrees at 8 bases. CDR3 size: 15 residues. After removal of 6 bases from V and 1 base from J, the junction contained 7 bases not matched to a gene. Germline assignment: CDR1 MNHNS and CDR2 SASEGT. In DNA, the CDR3 is TGTGCCAGCAGCTGGATTACAGGGGGGAACACTGAAGCTTTCTTT. Translation: CASSWITGGNTEAFF.

The J gene is TRBJ1-2, the V gene TRBV30; D gene ambiguous. Deletions cut 2 bases from V and 0 bases from J, with 10 bases between. The germline gives CDR1 GTSNPN, CDR2 SVGIG (reference sequence). This CDR3 contains 14 residues. CDR3 bases: TGTGCCTGGAGTCTCAGCCAACCTAACTATGGCTACACCTTC. Translating gives CAWSLSQPNYGYTF.

The chain is built from TRBV6-1 and TRBJ2-7, with D possibly matching TRBD2 (6 bases). There are 12 residues in the CDR3. V lost 8 bases and J 1 base, leaving 9 bases between the germline ends. The germline V gene has CDR1 MNHNS and CDR2 SASEGT. The CDR3 DNA reads TGTGCCAGCGGGAGGTGGTCCTACGAGCAGTACTTC. Its protein is CASGRWSYEQYF.

The genes are TRBV15 and TRBJ1-6; weak D call: TRBD1 (6 bases). V was pared by 2 bases and J by 4 bases, with 21 bases between. The CDR3 is 19 residues long. CDR1 LNHNV and CDR2 YYDKDF come from the germline V gene (reference sequence). CDR3 amino acids: CATSRLKGGQTMYNSPLHF. The CDR3 bases are TGTGCCACCAGCAGATTAAAGGGGGGGCAGACGATGTATAATTCACCCCTCCACTTT.

The J gene is TRBJ2-3, the V gene TRBV7-2; 10 bases match TRBD1. The CDR3 spans 15 residues. CDR1 is SGHTA, CDR2 FQGNSA, per germline. J was trimmed by 4 bases and V by 1 base; bases with no gene match: 2. Here the CDR3 reads CASSLGTGGPDTQYF. CDR3 nucleotide sequence: TGTGCCAGCAGCTTAGGGACAGGGGGTCCAGATACGCAGTATTTT.

This sequence joins TRBV14 and TRBJ2-2, with D perhaps TRBD1 or TRBD2 (5 bases each). V gave up 0 bases and J gave up 6 bases, with 11 bases separating them. The germline gives CDR1 SGHDN, CDR2 FVKESK. The CDR3 contains 15 residues. The CDR3 DNA follows: TGTGCCAGCAGCCAAGATCCGGGACGTGCCGGGGAGCTGTTTTTT. Its protein is CASSQDPGRAGELFF.

The genes are TRBV6-5 and TRBJ2-7; D may be TRBD1 (5 bases). This CDR3 has 11 amino acids. Trimming stripped 6 bases from V and 7 bases from J, with 10 bases between. Looked up from germline, CDR1 is MNHEY and CDR2 is SVGAGI. The DNA for the CDR3 is TGTGCCAGCAGGCAGGGTCAAGAGCAGTACTTC. It codes for CASRQGQEQYF.

The chain recombines TRBV5-1 with TRBJ1-5; 7 bases match TRBD1. The CDR3 is 14 amino acids. J was trimmed by 9 bases and V by 2 bases; bases with no gene match: 8. Germline-derived CDR1 and CDR2 are SGHRS and YFSETQ. CDR3 in DNA: TGCGCCAGCAGCTTCAGCACAGGGGTTGGGCCCCAGCATTTT. Translating it yields CASSFSTGVGPQHF.

The genes are TRBV28 and TRBJ1-1; a weak D match, TRBD1 (6 bases). Germline loops: CDR1 MDHEN, CDR2 SYDVKM. The CDR3 spans 12 residues. Deletions cut 7 bases from V and 3 bases from J, with 9 bases between. CDR3 coding DNA: TGTGCCAGCACTCACAGGGACACTGAAGCTTTCTTT. Its translation: CASTHRDTEAFF.